This T cell receptor beta chain was recovered during a study of OX40 agonist ivuxolimab in advanced cancers. Clones were read by immunoSEQ multiplex PCR, and TCRdb kept only the in-frame ones, dropping some. This table has over 90,000 clones, around 91% appearing once. This clone showed up just once. Trimming at V came to 4 bases and at J to 0 bases, leaving 5 bases not matched to a gene. The CDR3 loop spans 16 amino acids. CDR1 SGHNT and CDR2 YYREEE come from the germline V gene (reference sequence). Patients had blood sampled at baseline and again on cycle 4 day 1 and cycle 7 day 1. This clonotype originated in an adult with an advanced solid tumor such as melanoma, head and neck, liver or kidney cancer. The specimen comprised CD4+ or CD8+ T cells sorted from blood, sampled in a trial of the OX40 agonist ivuxolimab. The chain links TRBV5-4 to TRBJ2-7; TRBD2 agrees at 12 bases. The CDR3 sequence: CASSPRLAGVSYEQYF. The CDR3 DNA sequence: TGTGCCAGCAGCCCCAGACTAGCGGGAGTCTCCTACGAGCAGTACTTC.